A single sample gave rise to the 32 T cell receptor beta chains below, sequenced in a study of T cells in Graves' hyperthyroidism and ophthalmopathy. Amplification targeted TCR beta CDR3 regions from RNA transcripts. Initially, a first-round RT-PCR of the TCR CDR3 employed the HTBI primer set. TCRdb reanalysed the multiplex PCR reads using MiXCR and keeps one entry per CDR3 protein. The table has 640,000 or so distinct CDR3 sequences, roughly 15% seen once. The sample was blood. These receptors all stem from a woman aged 40 to 50 with Graves' ophthalmopathy.

The chain combines TRBV20-1 with TRBJ2-5; TRBD2 aligns across 14 bases. The V and J ends lost 3 bases and 7 bases, in that order; junction bases with no gene match: 7. The CDR3 consists of 15 residues. CDR1 is DFQATT, CDR2 SNEGSKA, per germline (reference sequence). CDR3 nucleotides: TGCAGTGCTAGTCCGGGACTAGCGGGAGAAGGGACCCAGTACTTC. As protein: CSASPGLAGEGTQYF.

The chain is built from TRBV30 and TRBJ2-6; no firm D call. Germline lookup yields CDR1 GTSNPN and CDR2 SVGIG (reference sequence). This CDR3 is built from 14 residues. Trimming removed 4 bases at V and 0 bases at J, with 7 bases between. The chain's CDR3 is CAWTGPSGANVLTF. CDR3 coding DNA: TGTGCCTGGACTGGTCCCTCTGGGGCCAACGTCCTGACTTTC.

This clonotype was recorded at least ten times. The chain has TRBV11-3 and TRBJ2-5; no firm D call. Germline V gives CDR1 SGHNT, CDR2 YENEEA. This CDR3 region has 15 residues. Trimming removed 0 bases from V and 2 bases from J, with 10 bases in between. CDR3 DNA: TGTGCCAGCAGCTTAGAGTTGCCTACACAAGAGACCCAGTACTTC. This gives the protein CASSLELPTQETQYF.

Ten or more counts support this clonotype. J is TRBJ1-1 and V is TRBV20-1; TRBD1 is a possible D gene (5 bases). Germline CDR1 reads DFQATT; CDR2 reads SNEGSKA (reference sequence). The CDR3 loop spans 14 amino acids. V lost 1 base, J lost 3 bases, and 12 bases lay in between. CDR3 region: CSARASRADTEAFF. CDR3 DNA sequence: TGCAGTGCTAGAGCGTCCAGGGCAGACACTGAAGCTTTCTTT.

The V call is TRBV10-3, the J call TRBJ1-4; no definite D call. CDR1 and CDR2 (germline): ENHRY, SYGVKD. The germline V and J ends were trimmed by 3 bases and 5 bases, with 7 bases remaining between them. The CDR3 runs 13 residues. In DNA, the CDR3 is TGTGCCATCAGTGACGGTCTAAATGAAAAACTGTTTTTT. Encoded protein: CAISDGLNEKLFF.

This clonotype has ten or more counts. V usage is TRBV28 and J usage is TRBJ1-2, with D unresolved. The germline CDR1 and CDR2 sequences are MDHEN and SYDVKM. V was pared by 5 bases and J by 5 bases, with 18 bases between. The CDR3 loop spans 15 amino acids. CDR3 DNA sequence: TGTGCCAGCAGTCCCTTGGGTCGGGTCATGTATGGCTACACCTTC. This sequence encodes CASSPLGRVMYGYTF.

The table lists this clonotype with a few counts. This chain connects TRBV6-5 to TRBJ2-7; 9 positions match TRBD2. Germline CDR1 MNHEY, CDR2 SVGAGI. Trimming removed 0 bases from V and 4 bases from J; junction bases left unmatched: 4. The CDR3 spans 15 residues. The CDR3 region is CASSYSSSGKYEQYF. Here the CDR3 DNA reads TGTGCCAGCAGTTACTCTTCTAGCGGGAAGTACGAGCAGTACTTC.

There are a few counts of this clonotype. V and J are TRBV4-1 and TRBJ1-1; 7 bases agree with TRBD1. V gave up 3 bases and J gave up 3 bases; unmatched junction bases: 13. Germline values: CDR1 MGHRA, CDR2 YSYEKL. The CDR3 extends over 17 amino acids. The CDR3 coding sequence is TGCGCCAGCAGCCAGGACCGGGACAGATCATATGACACTGAAGCTTTCTTT. Its protein is CASSQDRDRSYDTEAFF.

In this sample, this clonotype turned up many times. This chain links TRBV20-1 with TRBJ2-7, with 7 nucleotides matching TRBD1. This CDR3 has 12 amino acids. V lost 6 bases, J lost 2 bases, and 4 bases stayed unmatched. The germline V gene encodes CDR1 DFQATT and CDR2 SNEGSKA (reference sequence). DNA of the CDR3: TGCAGTGCACACCAGGGGGCCTACGAGCAGTACTTC. Translated, it gives CSAHQGAYEQYF.

This clonotype was observed many times. J is TRBJ1-2 and V is TRBV9, with D unclear. This CDR3 region has 13 residues. CDR1 SGDLS and CDR2 YYNGEE come from the germline V gene. V lost 2 bases, J lost 2 bases, and 7 bases lay in between. This CDR3 reads CASSVQTNYGYTF. CDR3 in DNA: TGTGCCAGCAGCGTCCAGACAAACTATGGCTACACCTTC.

This clonotype was counted a few times. The rearrangement links TRBV15 to TRBJ2-7; the match to TRBD1 covers 7 bases. J gave up 5 bases and V 2 bases, and 6 bases lay outside the gene matches. Germline V gene sequence: CDR1 LNHNV, CDR2 YYDKDF (reference sequence). The length of the CDR3 is 14 residues. Here the CDR3 reads CATSRPNRGDEQYF. In nucleotides, the CDR3 is TGTGCCACCAGCAGACCCAACAGGGGCGACGAGCAGTACTTC.

This clonotype was seen repeatedly, ten times or more. The V and J genes are TRBV12-3 or TRBV12-4 and TRBJ1-1; TRBD1 matches at 7 bases. This CDR3 spans 12 amino acids. The trim removed 7 bases at V and 7 bases at J, leaving 6 bases unmatched. CDR3 region: CASKRDSHEAFF. CDR3 sequence (DNA): TGTGCCAGCAAAAGGGACAGCCATGAAGCTTTCTTT.

This clonotype was found a few times. The rearrangement uses TRBV6-2 or TRBV6-3 and TRBJ1-1; D gene ambiguous. CDR1 and CDR2 (germline): MNHEY, SVGEGT. The V end lost 5 bases, the J end lost 5 bases, and 15 bases lay between the germline ends. This CDR3 contains 14 residues. CDR3 sequence: CASSLSLGKTEAFF. CDR3 DNA sequence: TGTGCCAGCAGTCTGTCATTGGGGAAAACTGAAGCTTTCTTT.

The chain is built from TRBV3-1 and TRBJ2-7; D unclear. Per germline, CDR1 LGHDT and CDR2 YNNKEL (reference sequence). The CDR3 loop spans 15 amino acids. V dropped 0 bases and J dropped 4 bases, with 13 bases sitting between them. The CDR3 here is CASSQDLDSRYEQYF. CDR3 DNA: TGTGCCAGCAGCCAAGATTTAGATTCGCGTTACGAGCAGTACTTC.

This clonotype was seen ten or more times. This rearrangement joins TRBV12-5 to TRBJ2-7, with 7 bases aligning to TRBD1. V was pared by 1 base and J by 6 bases, with 9 bases of the junction left unmatched. Germline CDR1 reads LGHNT; CDR2 reads FRNRAP. This CDR3 has 15 amino acids. The DNA of the CDR3 is TGTGCTAGTGGTTTGGCCCCGACAGGGTTTACCGAGCAGTACTTC. Translated, it gives CASGLAPTGFTEQYF.

The table lists this clonotype with many counts. The chain uses TRBV6-2 or TRBV6-3 and TRBJ1-1; 9 nucleotides line up with TRBD1. V was pared by 9 bases and J by 12 bases, with 11 bases of the junction left unmatched. Per the germline V gene, CDR1 is MNHEY and CDR2 is SVGEGT. The CDR3 loop spans 12 amino acids. The CDR3 reads CASRGTGIITFF. In DNA form, the CDR3 reads TGTGCCAGTCGTGGGACAGGGATTATAACTTTCTTT.

The chain is built from TRBV12-3 or TRBV12-4 and TRBJ2-5, with 8 bases fitting TRBD2. The trim removed 1 base at V and 4 bases at J, leaving 8 bases unmatched. The CDR3 sequence is 16 residues long. The CDR3 loop is CASSLGGRGGGETQYF. The CDR3 coding sequence is TGTGCCAGCAGTTTAGGAGGCCGGGGGGGTGGAGAGACCCAGTACTTC.

At least ten counts were recorded for this clonotype. This sequence joins TRBV6-1 and TRBJ1-2; D may be TRBD1 (5 bases). V shed 10 bases and J shed 7 bases, with 16 bases lying between them. This CDR3 comprises 12 residues. Germline assignment: CDR1 MNHNS and CDR2 SASEGT. The CDR3 loop reads CATQALRGGYTF. CDR3 coding DNA: TGTGCCACACAGGCTCTCCGGGGTGGCTACACCTTC.

The sample holds many counts of this clonotype. V and J are TRBV28 and TRBJ2-4; D possibly corresponds to TRBD1 (6 bases). The CDR3 contains 11 residues. In germline, CDR1 is MDHEN, CDR2 SYDVKM. Deletions cut 8 bases from V and 6 bases from J, with 8 bases between. CDR3 nucleotides: TGTGCCAGCCACAGGGCAAACATTCAGTACTTC. It codes for CASHRANIQYF.

This chain links TRBV27 with TRBJ2-4, with D possibly matching TRBD1 (5 bases). In germline, CDR1 is MNHEY, CDR2 SMNVEV (reference sequence). V gave up 6 bases and J gave up 0 bases, with 18 bases separating them. The CDR3 totals 17 residues. CDR3 sequence: CASRTTGGALAKNIQYF. DNA of the CDR3: TGTGCCAGCAGAACCACAGGTGGGGCGCTAGCCAAAAACATTCAGTACTTC.

In this sample, this clonotype turned up many times. The V call is TRBV28, the J call TRBJ1-1, with a tentative D call TRBD1 (6 bases). The germline V and J ends were trimmed by 6 bases and 1 base, with 12 bases remaining between them. The germline V gene encodes CDR1 MDHEN and CDR2 SYDVKM. CDR3 size: 14 residues. CDR3 amino acids: CASSGDIGNTEAFF. CDR3 nucleotides: TGTGCCAGCAGCGGGGACATCGGGAACACTGAAGCTTTCTTT.

In this sample, this clonotype turned up many times. This sequence joins TRBV7-8 and TRBJ1-2, with D tentatively TRBD1 (5 bases). CDR3 length equals 17 residues. Deletions cut 3 bases from V and 0 bases from J, with 17 bases between. Germline CDR1 is SGHVS and CDR2 is FQNEAQ. This chain's CDR3 is CASSFITPSGPNYGYTF. CDR3 bases: TGTGCCAGCAGCTTTATAACACCCTCGGGACCTAACTATGGCTACACCTTC.

This clonotype was counted at least ten times. The chain uses TRBV10-3 and TRBJ2-7; D is uncertain. Trimming cost V 6 bases and J 1 base, with 16 bases left between them. The CDR3 spans 15 residues. The V gene's germline CDR1 is ENHRY and CDR2 SYGVKD. The DNA of the CDR3 is TGTGCCATCAGGGGTCAGAGCTCCGGGTCCTACGAGCAGTACTTC. Amino acid sequence: CAIRGQSSGSYEQYF.

The chain joins TRBV5-1 to TRBJ2-1; 11 bases agree with TRBD1. The CDR3 runs to 15 residues. Germline V lookup: CDR1 SGHRS, CDR2 YFSETQ. V lost 3 bases and J lost 8; bases outside the gene matches: 7. Here the CDR3 reads CASSSGQGATHEQFF. Written as DNA, the CDR3 is TGCGCCAGCAGCTCTGGACAGGGGGCGACTCATGAGCAGTTCTTC.

With respect to this clonotype: It may be a read error: a sequence one base away is much more abundant. The chain combines TRBV12-3 or TRBV12-4 with TRBJ2-5, with unresolved D. V was cut by 3 bases and J by 2 bases, with 10 bases left in between. The length of the CDR3 is 14 residues. For the CDR3, the DNA is TGTGCCAGCAGTTTCGTCGACGGGCAAGAGACCCAGTACTTC. It yields the protein CASSFVDGQETQYF.

This clonotype was seen ten or more times. This chain joins TRBV19 and TRBJ1-1, with a possible D match to TRBD1 (6 bases). The germline V gene encodes CDR1 LNHDA and CDR2 SQIVND (reference sequence). The CDR3 is 13 amino acids. The germline V and J ends were trimmed by 8 bases and 0 bases, with 10 bases remaining between them. CDR3 amino acids: CASGQLMNTEAFF. Written as DNA, the CDR3 is TGTGCCAGTGGACAGCTCATGAACACTGAAGCTTTCTTT.

This clonotype was counted between two and nine times. CDR3 DNA sequence: TGCGCCAGCAGCTTCAAAGGGACAGATGAAGCTTTCTTT. This encodes CASSFKGTDEAFF. The chain couples TRBV5-1 to TRBJ1-1, with 7 bases matching TRBD1. With V trimmed by 2 bases and J by 7 bases, 5 bases remained unmatched. The CDR3 consists of 13 residues. Germline values: CDR1 SGHRS, CDR2 YFSETQ. The full variable domain, completed using reference TRBV5-1 and TRBJ1-1, is KAGVTQTPRYLIKTRGQQVTLSCSPISGHRSVSWYQQTPGQGLQFLFEYFSETQRNKGNFPGRFSGRQFSNSRSEMNVSTLELGDSALYLCASSFKGTDEAFFGQGTRLTVV.

This clonotype was detected once. The genes are TRBV7-9 and TRBJ1-2; D gene unclear. Germline CDR1 reads SEHNR; CDR2 reads FQNEAQ (reference sequence). The V gene lost 4 bases and the J gene lost 0 bases, with 6 bases spanning the gap. This CDR3 comprises 13 residues. The chain's CDR3 is CASSYLTNYGYTF. Here the CDR3 DNA reads TGTGCCAGCAGCTACCTGACTAACTATGGCTACACCTTC.

This chain joins TRBV19 and TRBJ1-5; D not resolved. V lost 2 bases, J lost 7 bases, and 9 bases lay in between. The CDR3 has 13 amino acids. From germline, CDR1 is LNHDA and CDR2 SQIVND (reference sequence). The CDR3 sequence: CASSIFEGQPQHF. The CDR3 bases are TGTGCCAGTAGTATATTCGAGGGACAGCCCCAGCATTTT.

This clonotype was detected many times. This rearrangement joins TRBV7-2 to TRBJ2-7, with TRBD2 as a possible D gene (5 bases). The CDR3 is 15 residues long. From germline, CDR1 is SGHTA and CDR2 FQGNSA. V was trimmed by 5 bases and J by 2 bases, leaving 16 bases between them. The CDR3 nucleotides are TGTGCCAGCAGCCGAGGGCCAGAGGAGACCTACGAGCAGTACTTC. It encodes CASSRGPEETYEQYF.

This clonotype was detected once. The chain employs TRBV6-1 and TRBJ2-7; D possibly corresponds to TRBD1 (7 bases). The germline V gene encodes CDR1 MNHNS and CDR2 SASEGT. There are 13 residues in the CDR3. The V end was cut by 8 bases, the J end by 0 bases, with 11 bases between. In DNA form, the CDR3 reads TGTGCCAGCCAGGGGGGAAGCTCCTACGAGCAGTACTTC. Its translation: CASQGGSSYEQYF.

This clonotype was recorded at least ten times. This chain links TRBV28 with TRBJ1-2; D is perhaps TRBD1 (5 bases). The CDR3 loop spans 11 amino acids. The germline V gene encodes CDR1 MDHEN and CDR2 SYDVKM. Trimming left V 9 bases short and J 3 bases short, with 8 bases between. CDR3 nucleotides: TGTGCCAGTCGACAGCACTATGGCTACACCTTC. It is translated as CASRQHYGYTF.